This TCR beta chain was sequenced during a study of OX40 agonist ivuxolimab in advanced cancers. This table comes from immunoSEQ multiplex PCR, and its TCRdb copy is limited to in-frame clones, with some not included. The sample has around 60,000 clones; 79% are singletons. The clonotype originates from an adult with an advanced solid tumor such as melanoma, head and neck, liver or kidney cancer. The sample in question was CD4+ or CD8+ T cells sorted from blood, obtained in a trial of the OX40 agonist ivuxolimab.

CDR3 protein: CANFPPRGAGELFF. CDR3 coding DNA: TGTGCCAACTTCCCACCAAGAGGCGCCGGGGAGCTGTTTTTT. The chain uses TRBV27 and TRBJ2-2; D call uncertain. The CDR3 loop spans 14 amino acids. Germline-derived CDR1 and CDR2 are MNHEY and SMNVEV (reference sequence). With 10 bases removed from V and 6 bases from J, the gap between germline ends came to 18 bases.